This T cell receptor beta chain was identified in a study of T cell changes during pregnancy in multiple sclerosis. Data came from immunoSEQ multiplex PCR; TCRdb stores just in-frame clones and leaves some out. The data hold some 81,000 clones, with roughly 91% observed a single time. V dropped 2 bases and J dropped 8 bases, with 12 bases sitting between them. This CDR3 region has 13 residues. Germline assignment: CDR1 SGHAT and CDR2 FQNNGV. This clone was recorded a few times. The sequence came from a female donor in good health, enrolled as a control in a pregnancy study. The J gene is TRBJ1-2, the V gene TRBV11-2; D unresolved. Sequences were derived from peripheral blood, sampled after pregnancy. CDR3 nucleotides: TGTGCCAGCAGCTTAAGTCGGGGAGGAGGCTACACCTTC. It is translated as CASSLSRGGGYTF. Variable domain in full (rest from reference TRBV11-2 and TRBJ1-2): EAGVAQSPRYKIIEKRQSVAFWCNPISGHATLYWYQQILGQGPKLLIQFQNNGVVDDSQLPKDRFSAERLKGVDSTLKIQPAKLEDSAVYLCASSLSRGGGYTFGSGTRLTVV.